This entry features one T cell receptor (beta chain) sequence. This entry comes from a study of CD8 T cells in Susac syndrome. RNA totalling about 0.5 to 1 ug underwent reverse transcription with random hexamers. The immunoSEQ assay covered 54 Vbeta and 13 Jbeta segments for CDR3. Each CDR3 protein gets one entry after TCRdb re-called the immunoSEQ multiplex PCR reads with MiXCR. The repertoire holds under 300,000 distinct CDR3 sequences, less than 96% seen once, with approximately 0.1% in the top ten. The CDR3 has 15 amino acids. Germline assignment: CDR1 KGHDR and CDR2 SFDVKD. V was cut by 5 bases and J by 5 bases, with 17 bases left in between.

This TCR was sampled from a human donor with Susac syndrome. The rearrangement uses TRBV24-1 and TRBJ2-5; D may be TRBD1 (6 bases). The sequenced sample was CD4+ T cells from PBMCs. The CDR3 reads CATSVGAPGQETQYF. Here the CDR3 DNA reads TGTGCCACCAGTGTGGGGGCCCCTGGTCAGGAGACCCAGTACTTC.